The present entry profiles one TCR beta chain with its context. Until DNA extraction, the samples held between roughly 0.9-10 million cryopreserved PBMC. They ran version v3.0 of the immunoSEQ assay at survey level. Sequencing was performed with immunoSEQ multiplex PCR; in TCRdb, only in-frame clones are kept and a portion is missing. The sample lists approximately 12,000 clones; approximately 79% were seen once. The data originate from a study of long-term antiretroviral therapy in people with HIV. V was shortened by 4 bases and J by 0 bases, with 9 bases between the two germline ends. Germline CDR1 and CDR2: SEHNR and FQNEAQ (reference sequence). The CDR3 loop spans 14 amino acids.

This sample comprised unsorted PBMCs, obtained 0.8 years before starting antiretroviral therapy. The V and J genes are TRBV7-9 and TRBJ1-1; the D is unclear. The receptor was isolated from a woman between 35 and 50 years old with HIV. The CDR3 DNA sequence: TGTGCCAGCAGCTCAGGAAACTTGAACACTGAAGCTTTCTTT. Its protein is CASSSGNLNTEAFF.